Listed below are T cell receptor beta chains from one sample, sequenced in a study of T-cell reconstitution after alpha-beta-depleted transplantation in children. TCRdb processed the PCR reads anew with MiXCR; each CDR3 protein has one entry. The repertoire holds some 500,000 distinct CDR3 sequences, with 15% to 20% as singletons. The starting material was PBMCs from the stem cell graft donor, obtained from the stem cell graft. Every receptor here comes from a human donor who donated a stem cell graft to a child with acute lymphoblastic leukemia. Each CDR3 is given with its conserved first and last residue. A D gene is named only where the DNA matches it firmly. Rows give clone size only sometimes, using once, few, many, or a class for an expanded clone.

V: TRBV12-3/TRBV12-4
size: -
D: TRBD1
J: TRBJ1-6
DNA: TGTGCCAGCAGTGCAGGGGGCGCGAATTCACCCCTCCACTTT
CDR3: CASSAGGANSPLHF

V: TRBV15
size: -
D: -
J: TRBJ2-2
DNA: TGTGCCACCAGCACCACCCTGGGGTCCGGGGAGCTGTTTTTT
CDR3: CATSTTLGSGELFF

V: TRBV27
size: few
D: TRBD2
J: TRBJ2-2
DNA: TGTGCCAGCAGTTTAGGACTAGCGCTAGAGAACACCGGGGAGCTGTTTTTT
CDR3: CASSLGLALENTGELFF

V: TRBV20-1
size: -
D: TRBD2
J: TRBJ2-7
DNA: TGCAGTGCTAGGACTAGCGATTGGGAGCAGTACTTC
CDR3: CSARTSDWEQYF

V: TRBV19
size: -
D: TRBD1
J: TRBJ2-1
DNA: TGTGCCAGTAATGCAGGGGGCTCCTACAATGAGCAGTTCTTC
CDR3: CASNAGGSYNEQFF

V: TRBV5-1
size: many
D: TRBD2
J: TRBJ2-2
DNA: TGCGCCAGCAGCTTCTCCGGGACTAGCGGTCCGAACACCGGGGAGCTGTTTTTT
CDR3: CASSFSGTSGPNTGELFF

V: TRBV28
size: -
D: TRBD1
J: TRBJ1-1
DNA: TGTGCCAGCTGGGCCACAGGGGAAGCTGAAGCTTTCTTT
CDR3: CASWATGEAEAFF

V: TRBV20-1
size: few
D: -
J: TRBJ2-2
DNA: TGCAGTGCCCTCCCGATACGATACACCGGGGAGCTGTTTTTT
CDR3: CSALPIRYTGELFF

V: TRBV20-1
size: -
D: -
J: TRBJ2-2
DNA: TGCAGTGCTATAACCGGGAGTGGGGGGGCCGGCGGGGAGCTGTTTTTT
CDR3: CSAITGSGGAGGELFF

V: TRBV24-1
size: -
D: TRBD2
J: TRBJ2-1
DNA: TGTGCCACCAGTGCCAGCGGGACCCATGAGCAGTTCTTC
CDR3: CATSASGTHEQFF

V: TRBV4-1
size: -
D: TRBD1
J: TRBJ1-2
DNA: TGCGCCAGCAGCCAAGTGACAGGGTTCGGTGGCTACACCTTC
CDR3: CASSQVTGFGGYTF

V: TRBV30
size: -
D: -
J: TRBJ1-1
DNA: TGTGCCTGGAGTGATGGGGCGGCGGGCCGTACTGAAGCTTTCTTT
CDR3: CAWSDGAAGRTEAFF

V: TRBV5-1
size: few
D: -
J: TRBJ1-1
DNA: TGCGCCAGCAGCTTGTTTATGGGGCGAGCTTTCTTT
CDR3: CASSLFMGRAFF

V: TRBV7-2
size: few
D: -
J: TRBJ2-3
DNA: TGTGCCAGCAGCCTTTACGGACGGAGCACAGATACGCAGTATTTT
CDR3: CASSLYGRSTDTQYF

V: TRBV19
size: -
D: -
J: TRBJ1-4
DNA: TGTGCCAGTAGTGTATTGGGGGACTTACTAAAGGAAAAACTGTTTTTT
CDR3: CASSVLGDLLKEKLFF

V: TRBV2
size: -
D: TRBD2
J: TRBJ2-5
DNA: TGTGCCAGCAGAAAGGGGACTAGCGAAAAGACCCAGTACTTC
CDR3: CASRKGTSEKTQYF

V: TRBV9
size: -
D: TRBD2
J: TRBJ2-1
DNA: TGTGCCAGCAGCGTGGGGACTAGCTTTTACAATGAGCAGTTCTTC
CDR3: CASSVGTSFYNEQFF

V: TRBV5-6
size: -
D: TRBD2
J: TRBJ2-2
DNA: TGTGCCAGCAGCCTTCTTGGAGGACTAGCGGGAGCTGCCGGGGAGCTGTTTTTT
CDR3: CASSLLGGLAGAAGELFF

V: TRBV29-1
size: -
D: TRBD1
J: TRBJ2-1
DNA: TGCAGCGTTGAAGGGGGGGACAGGGGAACCTACAATGAGCAGTTCTTC
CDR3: CSVEGGDRGTYNEQFF

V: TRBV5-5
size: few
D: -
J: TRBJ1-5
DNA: TGTGCCAGCAGCTTGAGGGAGGGCATCGGACAGCCCCAGCATTTT
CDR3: CASSLREGIGQPQHF

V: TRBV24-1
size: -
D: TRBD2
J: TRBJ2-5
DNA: TGTGCCACCGGACTAGCGGGAGGAGAGACCCAGTACTTC
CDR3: CATGLAGGETQYF

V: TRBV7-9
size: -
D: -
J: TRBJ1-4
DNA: TGTGCCAGCTTAGGAAGGGTTGGCGAAAAACTGTTTTTT
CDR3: CASLGRVGEKLFF

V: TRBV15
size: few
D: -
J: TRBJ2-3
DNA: TGTGCCACCAGCAGAGAGTACGGGACGGTGACAGATACGCAGTATTTT
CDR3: CATSREYGTVTDTQYF

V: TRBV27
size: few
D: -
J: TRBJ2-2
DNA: TGTGCCAGCAGTTTCTGGCCCGGGGAGCTGTTTTTT
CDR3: CASSFWPGELFF

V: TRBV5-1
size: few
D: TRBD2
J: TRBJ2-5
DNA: TGCGCCAGCAGCTTCCCTAGCGGGGTCCAAGAGACCCAGTACTTC
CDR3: CASSFPSGVQETQYF